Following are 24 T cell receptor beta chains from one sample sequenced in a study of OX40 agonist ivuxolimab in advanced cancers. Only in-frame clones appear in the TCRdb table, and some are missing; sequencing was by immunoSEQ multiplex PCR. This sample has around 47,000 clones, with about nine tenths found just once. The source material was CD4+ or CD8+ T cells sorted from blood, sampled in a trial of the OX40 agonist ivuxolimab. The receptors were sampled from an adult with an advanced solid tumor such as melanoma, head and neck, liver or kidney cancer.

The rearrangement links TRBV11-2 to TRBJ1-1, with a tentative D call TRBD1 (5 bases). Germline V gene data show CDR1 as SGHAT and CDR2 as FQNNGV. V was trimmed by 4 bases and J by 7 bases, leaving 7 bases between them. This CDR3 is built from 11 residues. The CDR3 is CASSSQVEAFF. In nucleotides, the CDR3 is TGTGCCAGCAGCTCACAGGTTGAAGCTTTCTTT. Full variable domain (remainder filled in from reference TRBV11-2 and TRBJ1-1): EAGVAQSPRYKIIEKRQSVAFWCNPISGHATLYWYQQILGQGPKLLIQFQNNGVVDDSQLPKDRFSAERLKGVDSTLKIQPAKLEDSAVYLCASSSQVEAFFGQGTRLTVV.

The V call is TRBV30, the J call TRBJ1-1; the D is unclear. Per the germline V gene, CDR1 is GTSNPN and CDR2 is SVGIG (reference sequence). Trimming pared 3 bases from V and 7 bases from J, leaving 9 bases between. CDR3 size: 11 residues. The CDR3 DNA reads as TGTGCCTGGAGCATAATAGGTGAAGCTTTCTTT. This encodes CAWSIIGEAFF.

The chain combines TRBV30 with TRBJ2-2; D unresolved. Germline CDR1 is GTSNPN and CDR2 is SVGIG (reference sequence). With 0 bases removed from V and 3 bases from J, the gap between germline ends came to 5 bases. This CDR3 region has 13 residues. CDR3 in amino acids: CAWSVLDTGELFF. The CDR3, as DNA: TGTGCCTGGAGTGTACTTGACACCGGGGAGCTGTTTTTT.

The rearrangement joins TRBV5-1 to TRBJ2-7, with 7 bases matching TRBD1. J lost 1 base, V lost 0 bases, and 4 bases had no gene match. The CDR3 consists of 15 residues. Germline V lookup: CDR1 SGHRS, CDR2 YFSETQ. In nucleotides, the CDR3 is TGCGCCAGCAGCTTGGGACAGGGAGTATCCTACGAGCAGTACTTC. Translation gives CASSLGQGVSYEQYF.

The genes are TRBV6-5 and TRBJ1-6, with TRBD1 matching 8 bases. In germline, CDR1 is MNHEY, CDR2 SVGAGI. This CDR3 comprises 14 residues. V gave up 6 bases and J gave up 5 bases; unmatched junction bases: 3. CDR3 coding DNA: TGTGCCAGCAGGGACAGGGCGGATAATTCACCCCTCCACTTT. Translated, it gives CASRDRADNSPLHF.

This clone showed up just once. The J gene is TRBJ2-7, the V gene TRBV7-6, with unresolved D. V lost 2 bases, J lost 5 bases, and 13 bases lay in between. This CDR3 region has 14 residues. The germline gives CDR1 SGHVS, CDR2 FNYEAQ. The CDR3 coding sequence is TGTGCCAGCAGCTTAAGGCTGGGTGGAGACGAGCAGTACTTC. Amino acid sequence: CASSLRLGGDEQYF.

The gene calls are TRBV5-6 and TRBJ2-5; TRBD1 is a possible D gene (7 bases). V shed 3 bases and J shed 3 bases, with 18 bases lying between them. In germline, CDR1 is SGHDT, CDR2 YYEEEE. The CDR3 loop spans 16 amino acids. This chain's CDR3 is CASSSLTGWGEETQYF. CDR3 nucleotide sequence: TGTGCCAGCAGCTCGCTGACAGGGTGGGGGGAAGAGACCCAGTACTTC.

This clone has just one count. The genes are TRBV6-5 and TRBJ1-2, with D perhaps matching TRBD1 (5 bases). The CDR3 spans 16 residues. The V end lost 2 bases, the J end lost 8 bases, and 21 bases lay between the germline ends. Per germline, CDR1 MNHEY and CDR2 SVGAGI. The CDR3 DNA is TGTGCCAGCAGTTACGGCAGGGAATTACCTTATCGAGGCTACACCTTC. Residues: CASSYGRELPYRGYTF.

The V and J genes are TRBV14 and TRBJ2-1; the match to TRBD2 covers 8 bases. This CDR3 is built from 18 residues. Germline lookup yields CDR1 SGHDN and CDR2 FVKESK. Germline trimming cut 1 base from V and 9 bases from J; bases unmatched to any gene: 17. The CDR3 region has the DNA TGTGCCAGCAGCCAAGGAGGAGCGGGGGCATACCCGGAGGGTGAGCAGTTCTTC. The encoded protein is CASSQGGAGAYPEGEQFF. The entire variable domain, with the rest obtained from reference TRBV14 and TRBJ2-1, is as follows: EAGVTQFPSHSVIEKGQTVTLRCDPISGHDNLYWYRRVMGKEIKFLLHFVKESKQDESGMPNNRFLAERTGGTYSTLKVQPAELEDSGVYFCASSQGGAGAYPEGEQFFGPGTRLTVL.

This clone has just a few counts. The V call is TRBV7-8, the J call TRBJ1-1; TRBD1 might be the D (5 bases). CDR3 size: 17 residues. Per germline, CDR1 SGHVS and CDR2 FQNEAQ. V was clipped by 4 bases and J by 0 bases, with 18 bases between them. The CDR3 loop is CASSSKVRDLMNTEAFF. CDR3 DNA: TGTGCCAGCAGCTCAAAAGTCCGGGACCTTATGAACACTGAAGCTTTCTTT.

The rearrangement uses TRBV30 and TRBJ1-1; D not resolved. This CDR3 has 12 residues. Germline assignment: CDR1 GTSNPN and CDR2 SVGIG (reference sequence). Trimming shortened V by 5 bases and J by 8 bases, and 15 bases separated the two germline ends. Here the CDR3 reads CAWGLGTGEAFF. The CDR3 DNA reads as TGTGCCTGGGGCCTAGGTACGGGAGAAGCTTTCTTT.

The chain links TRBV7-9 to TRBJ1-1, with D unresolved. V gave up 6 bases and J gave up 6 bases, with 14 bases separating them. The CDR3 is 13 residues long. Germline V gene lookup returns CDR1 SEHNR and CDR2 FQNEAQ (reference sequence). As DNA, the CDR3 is TGTGCCAGCAGTTACTCGAGGGTGTCTGAAGCTTTCTTT. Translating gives CASSYSRVSEAFF.

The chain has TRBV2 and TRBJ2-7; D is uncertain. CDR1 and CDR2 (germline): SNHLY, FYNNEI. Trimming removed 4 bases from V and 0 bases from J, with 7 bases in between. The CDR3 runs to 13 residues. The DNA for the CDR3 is TGTGCCAGCAGTGCTGGTATCTCCTACGAGCAGTACTTC. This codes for CASSAGISYEQYF.

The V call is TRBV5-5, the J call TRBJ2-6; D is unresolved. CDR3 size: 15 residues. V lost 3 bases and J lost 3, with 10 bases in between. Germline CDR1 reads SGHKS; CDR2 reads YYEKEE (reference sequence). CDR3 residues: CASSSSVGGANVLTF. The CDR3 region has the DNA TGTGCCAGCAGCTCCTCGGTCGGTGGGGCCAACGTCCTGACTTTC.

CDR3 in DNA: TGTGCCAGCAGCTTGGGGTTTCTGCCGAACGAGCAGTACTTC. Residues: CASSLGFLPNEQYF. The V gene is TRBV5-4, the J gene TRBJ2-7; no definite D call. The CDR3 is 14 residues long. Germline V CDR1 and CDR2: SGHNT, YYREEE (reference sequence). V shed 0 bases and J shed 5 bases, with 12 bases lying between them.

CDR3 in DNA: TGTGCCAGCACCGCGGGCAATCAGCCCCAGCATTTT. Protein: CASTAGNQPQHF. The chain links TRBV5-6 to TRBJ1-5; D uncertain. V was shortened by 6 bases and J by 2 bases, with 6 bases between the two germline ends. The CDR3 is made up of 12 amino acids. Germline CDR1 and CDR2: SGHDT and YYEEEE.

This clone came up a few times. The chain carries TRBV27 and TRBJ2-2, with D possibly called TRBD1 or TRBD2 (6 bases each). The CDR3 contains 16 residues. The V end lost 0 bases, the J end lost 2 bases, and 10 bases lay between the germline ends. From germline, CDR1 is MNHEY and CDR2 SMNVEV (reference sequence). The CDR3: CASSLSGGINTGELFF. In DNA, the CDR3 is TGTGCCAGCAGTTTATCCGGGGGCATCAACACCGGGGAGCTGTTTTTT.

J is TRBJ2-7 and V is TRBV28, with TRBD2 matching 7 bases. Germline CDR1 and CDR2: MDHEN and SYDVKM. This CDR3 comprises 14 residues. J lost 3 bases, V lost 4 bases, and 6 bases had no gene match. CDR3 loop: CASSWSGTNYEQYF. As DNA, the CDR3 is TGTGCCAGCAGTTGGAGCGGGACGAACTACGAGCAGTACTTC.

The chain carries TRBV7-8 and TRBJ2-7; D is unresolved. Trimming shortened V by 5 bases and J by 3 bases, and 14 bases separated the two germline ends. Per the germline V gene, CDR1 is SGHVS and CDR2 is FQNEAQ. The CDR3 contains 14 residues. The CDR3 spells CASSLSFQGYEQYF. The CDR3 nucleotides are TGTGCCAGCAGCCTCTCTTTTCAAGGCTACGAGCAGTACTTC.

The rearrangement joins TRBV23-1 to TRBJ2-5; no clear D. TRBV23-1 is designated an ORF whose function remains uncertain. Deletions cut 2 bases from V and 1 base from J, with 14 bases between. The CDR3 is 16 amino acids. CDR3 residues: CASSQAFGVIQETQYF. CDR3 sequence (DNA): TGCGCCAGCAGTCAAGCATTCGGTGTGATCCAAGAGACCCAGTACTTC.

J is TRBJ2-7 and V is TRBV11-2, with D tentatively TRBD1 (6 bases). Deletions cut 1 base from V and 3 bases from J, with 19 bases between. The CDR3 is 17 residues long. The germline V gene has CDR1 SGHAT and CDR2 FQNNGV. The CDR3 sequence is CASSLVGQPSSGYEQYF. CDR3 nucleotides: TGTGCCAGCAGCTTAGTTGGACAGCCATCGTCGGGCTACGAGCAGTACTTC.

The DNA of the CDR3 is TGTGCCAGCAGCTTTCGGGGGTCTCAGCCCCAGCATTTT. It translates to CASSFRGSQPQHF. V gene TRBV7-8 combines with J gene TRBJ1-5, with D possibly TRBD1 on 5 matching bases. CDR1 and CDR2 from the germline V gene are SGHVS and FQNEAQ. The ends were cut back, 3 bases at V and 6 bases at J, with 9 bases in the middle. The CDR3 has 13 residues.

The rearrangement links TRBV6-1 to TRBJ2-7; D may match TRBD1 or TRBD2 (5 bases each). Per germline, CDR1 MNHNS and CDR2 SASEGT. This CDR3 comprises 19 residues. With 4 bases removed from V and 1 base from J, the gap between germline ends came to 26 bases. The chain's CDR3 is CASSGSRGLGGSESYEQYF. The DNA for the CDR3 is TGTGCCAGCAGTGGATCGAGGGGTCTTGGCGGAAGTGAGTCCTACGAGCAGTACTTC.

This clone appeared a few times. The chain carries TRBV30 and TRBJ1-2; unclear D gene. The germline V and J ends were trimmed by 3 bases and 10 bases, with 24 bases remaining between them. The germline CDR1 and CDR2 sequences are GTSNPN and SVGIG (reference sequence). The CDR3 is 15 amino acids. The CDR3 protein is CAWRIPTSGGWDYTF. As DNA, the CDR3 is TGTGCCTGGAGAATACCCACTTCAGGAGGGTGGGACTACACCTTC.